Below, 5 T cell receptor beta chains from the same sample are listed, as sequenced in a study of OX40 agonist ivuxolimab in advanced cancers. The repertoire was sequenced with immunoSEQ multiplex PCR; TCRdb's copy has only in-frame clones and lacks some. The sample contains approximately 11,000 clones, 77% of which appear only once. Sequencing was performed on CD4+ or CD8+ T cells sorted from blood, taken in a trial of the OX40 agonist ivuxolimab. The receptors were sampled from an adult with an advanced solid tumor such as melanoma, head and neck, liver or kidney cancer.

The V and J genes are TRBV4-1 and TRBJ1-2, with D uncertain. Germline V gene lookup returns CDR1 MGHRA and CDR2 YSYEKL. V was cut by 4 bases and J by 2 bases, with 11 bases left in between. The CDR3 sequence is 14 residues long. The CDR3 here is CASSPTPENYGYTF. The CDR3 DNA follows: TGCGCCAGCAGCCCCACCCCAGAAAACTATGGCTACACCTTC.

V is TRBV28 and J is TRBJ2-5, with TRBD2 identical over 11 bases. In germline, CDR1 is MDHEN, CDR2 SYDVKM. Trimming took 2 bases from V and 5 from J; bases not matched to a gene: 7. The CDR3 extends over 16 amino acids. For the CDR3, the DNA is TGTGCCAGCAGTTTAATCACTAGCGGGGGTGGCGAGACCCAGTACTTC. Its protein is CASSLITSGGGETQYF.

CDR3 DNA: TGTGCCAGCAGTGACGGGACGTCCCCTCCCTATGGCTACACCTTC. Translation gives CASSDGTSPPYGYTF. V and J are TRBV6-6 and TRBJ1-2; tentative D call: TRBD1 (5 bases). Germline values: CDR1 MNHNY, CDR2 SVGAGI (reference sequence). The CDR3 is 15 amino acids. With 5 bases removed from V and 4 bases from J, the gap between germline ends came to 17 bases.

The rearrangement joins TRBV6-5 to TRBJ2-7, with 8 bases aligning to TRBD2. The CDR3 runs to 14 residues. In germline, CDR1 is MNHEY, CDR2 SVGAGI. Trimming took 0 bases from V and 5 from J; bases not matched to a gene: 3. CDR3 DNA: TGTGCCAGCAGTTACTCGGCCGGGGGGGACGAGCAGTACTTC. This gives the protein CASSYSAGGDEQYF.

The chain joins TRBV19 to TRBJ2-7; D unclear. Trimming stripped 4 bases from V and 0 bases from J, with 10 bases between. The CDR3 is made up of 14 amino acids. Germline loops: CDR1 LNHDA, CDR2 SQIVND (reference sequence). The DNA for the CDR3 is TGTGCCAGTAGTAGGAGCACGGGCTCCTACGAGCAGTACTTC. Translated: CASSRSTGSYEQYF.